The T cell receptor (beta chain) under discussion was sequenced for a study of response to subunit inactivated influenza vaccine. Trimming cost V 3 bases and J 7 bases; bases outside gene matches: 15. The germline CDR1 and CDR2 sequences are MNHEY and SVGAGI. The CDR3 contains 17 residues. This clonotype was recorded a few times. What it binds is not known. Regarding the study as a whole: Few additional T cells are recruited per seasonal influenza vaccination, authors suggested.

TCRdb passed the RT-PCR reads through MiXCR, listing each CDR3 protein once. Among over 800,000 distinct CDR3 sequences listed, 21% were seen once. The receptor's source is a man in his fifties or sixties who received an inactivated influenza vaccine. The specimen was PBMCs from blood, collected around 5 days after vaccination. The V and J genes are TRBV6-5 and TRBJ2-1, with 7 bases that match TRBD2. CDR3 nucleotides: TGTGCCAGCAGTTATAGTCTTCTGGGGGGGACGGGAAATGAGCAGTTCTTC. Protein product: CASSYSLLGGTGNEQFF.